The 9 T cell receptor beta chains in this list originate from one sample, sequenced in a study of T cells after yellow fever vaccination (dated by TCRdb to the late 2010s). The method was 5' RACE. TCRdb lists the instrument as Illumina HiSeq 2500. TCRdb trimmed public reads at Q25 via fastp, called clones via MiXCR and kept in-frame beta chains. Here each entry gathers all rows of one CDR3 protein and keeps the most common genes and DNA. This sample gives approximately 140,000 distinct CDR3 sequences in total; roughly 8.2% of them show up just once. 0.73% of the sample goes to the ten largest clones. Interpreted using the paper, the treatment or condition label stands for: live attenuated yellow fever vaccine strain. Sequencing was performed on CD4+ T cells sorted from PBMCs, taken 5 days after the yellow fever booster vaccination. The receptors derive from a man between 25 and 39 years old who received the YFV17D yellow fever vaccine.

V and J are TRBV20-1 and TRBJ2-2, with D possibly being TRBD1 or TRBD2 (5 bases each). Germline V gene sequence: CDR1 DFQATT, CDR2 SNEGSKA (reference sequence). The V and J ends lost 0 bases and 3 bases respectively, with 14 bases between them. The CDR3 length is 16 residues. DNA of the CDR3: TGCAGTGCTAGAGATTATGGGGGAGAGGACACCGGGGAGCTGTTTTTT. As protein: CSARDYGGEDTGELFF.

This clonotype appeared many times. The chain is built from TRBV28 and TRBJ1-5; D ambiguous. Germline V lookup: CDR1 MDHEN, CDR2 SYDVKM. V lost 1 base and J lost 6, with 16 bases in between. This CDR3 comprises 16 residues. The CDR3, as DNA: TGTGCCAGCAGTTTATCCTCCGCCCGGAGAGCTCAGCCCCAGCATTTT. Residues: CASSLSSARRAQPQHF. Full variable domain (remainder filled in from reference TRBV28 and TRBJ1-5): DVKVTQSSRYLVKRTGEKVFLECVQDMDHENMFWYRQDPGLGLRLIYFSYDVKMKEKGDIPEGYSVSREKKERFSLILESASTNQTSMYLCASSLSSARRAQPQHFGDGTRLSIL.

The rearrangement links TRBV7-3 to TRBJ2-7, with 8 bases that match TRBD2. Germline CDR1 SGHTA, CDR2 FQGTGA. Trimming at V came to 5 bases and at J to 7 bases, leaving 10 bases not matched to a gene. The length of the CDR3 is 14 residues. CDR3 coding DNA: TGTGCCAGCAGCACCCTCGGGGGGGCGGAGGAGCAGTACTTC. Translation: CASSTLGGAEEQYF.

The rearrangement links TRBV7-9 to TRBJ1-1; TRBD1 is a possible D gene (6 bases). The CDR3 length is 15 residues. Germline V lookup: CDR1 SEHNR, CDR2 FQNEAQ (reference sequence). V was trimmed by 1 base and J by 3 bases, leaving 12 bases between them. The chain's CDR3 is CASSLGSGAYTEAFF. The CDR3 region has the DNA TGTGCCAGCAGCTTAGGATCGGGGGCGTACACTGAAGCTTTCTTT. The full variable domain, in which reference TRBV7-9 and TRBJ1-1 provide the parts outside the CDR3, is DTGVSQNPRHKITKRGQNVTFRCDPISEHNRLYWYRQTLGQGPEFLTYFQNEAQLEKSRLLSDRFSAERPKGSFSTLEIQRTEQGDSAMYLCASSLGSGAYTEAFFGQGTRLTVV.

The V and J genes are TRBV20-1 and TRBJ2-7; 13 positions agree with TRBD2. V was clipped by 4 bases and J by 0 bases; unmatched bases: 12. The CDR3 contains 18 residues. Germline loops: CDR1 DFQATT, CDR2 SNEGSKA (reference sequence). CDR3 amino acids: CSANGGGTSGVSSYEQYF. DNA of the CDR3: TGCAGTGCTAACGGGGGGGGGACTAGCGGGGTAAGCTCCTACGAGCAGTACTTC.

On this clonotype: Since a much larger clone is just one base distant, this may be a read error. CDR3 sequence: CASTPSREETQYF. CDR3 DNA: TGTGCCAGCACCCCTAGCCGGGAGGAGACCCAGTACTTC. The chain uses TRBV6-1 and TRBJ2-5; tentative D call: TRBD2 (6 bases). The CDR3 length is 13 residues. With 7 bases removed from V and 5 bases from J, the gap between germline ends came to 14 bases. Germline CDR1 is MNHNS and CDR2 is SASEGT.

CDR3: CSVLGKTNYGYTF. The CDR3 bases are TGCAGCGTGTTGGGAAAGACTAACTATGGCTACACCTTC. The J gene is TRBJ1-2, the V gene TRBV29-1; D is uncertain. Germline V gene data show CDR1 as SQVTM and CDR2 as ANQGSEA. The V end lost 6 bases, the J end lost 0 bases, and 11 bases lay between the germline ends. There are 13 residues in the CDR3.

This clonotype was seen many times. This sequence joins TRBV6-2 or TRBV6-3 and TRBJ2-1, with a tentative D call TRBD1 (7 bases). This CDR3 has 15 residues. Germline lookup yields CDR1 MNHEY and CDR2 SVGEGT. Between the trimmed V and J ends, which lost 8 bases and 11 bases, there was a span of 25 bases. The CDR3 DNA reads TGTGCCAGCCAGGGAGGAACCGAGCAGGGGGATAAGCAGTTCTTC. It specifies CASQGGTEQGDKQFF.

This clonotype was detected ten times or more. V gene TRBV29-1 combines with J gene TRBJ1-1; perhaps TRBD1 as D (5 bases). V was clipped by 6 bases and J by 0 bases, with 14 bases between them. The CDR3 runs 14 residues. The germline CDR1 and CDR2 sequences are SQVTM and ANQGSEA. DNA for the CDR3: TGCAGCGTCCACAAGGACACCATGAACACTGAAGCTTTCTTT. It is translated as CSVHKDTMNTEAFF.